One and the same sample provided the 18 T cell receptor beta chains below, sequenced in a study of response to subunit inactivated influenza vaccine. MiXCR was run by TCRdb on the RT-PCR reads, yielding one entry per CDR3 protein. Among 430,000 or so distinct CDR3 sequences, roughly 9.8% were seen once, and the ten largest hold about an eighth. Sample: PBMCs from blood, taken roughly 45 days after vaccination. The receptors were gathered from a man aged 50 to 59 who received an inactivated influenza vaccine.

This clonotype was detected many times. CDR3 coding DNA: TGTGCCAGCAGCCAAGGGGACTCGGTCGGTGAAAAACTGTTTTTT. It yields the protein CASSQGDSVGEKLFF. The V call is TRBV4-2, the J call TRBJ1-4; a possible D gene is TRBD1 (5 bases). From germline, CDR1 is LGHNA and CDR2 YNFKEQ. This CDR3 spans 15 amino acids. Trimming stripped 1 base from V and 7 bases from J, with 13 bases between.

J is TRBJ1-6 and V is TRBV7-2; D is unclear. The CDR3 is 16 residues long. With 1 base removed from V and 4 bases from J, the gap between germline ends came to 11 bases. Germline-derived CDR1 and CDR2 are SGHTA and FQGNSA. CDR3 sequence reads: CASSLDQLPYNSPLHF. The CDR3 region has the DNA TGTGCCAGCAGCTTAGACCAGCTGCCATATAATTCACCCCTCCACTTT.

This clonotype appeared a few times. The chain links TRBV7-2 to TRBJ2-7, with 9 positions matching TRBD2. The CDR3 runs to 15 residues. The ends lost 2 bases at V and 6 bases at J; junction bases unmatched: 8. Germline CDR1 reads SGHTA; CDR2 reads FQGNSA. The CDR3 DNA reads TGTGCCAGCAGCTTACTTGCTAGCGGGAATCGCGAGCAGTACTTC. It specifies CASSLLASGNREQYF.

This chain uses TRBV9 with TRBJ2-7, with TRBD1 matching over 10 bases. V gave up 3 bases and J gave up 7 bases; unmatched junction bases: 7. The V gene's germline CDR1 is SGDLS and CDR2 YYNGEE. The CDR3 extends over 14 amino acids. The CDR3 here is CASSGRDRGGEQYF. DNA of the CDR3: TGTGCCAGCAGCGGAAGGGACAGGGGCGGGGAGCAGTACTTC.

This clonotype has a count of ten or more. The chain employs TRBV5-1 and TRBJ2-5; TRBD1 agrees at 9 bases. The CDR3 contains 14 residues. Looked up from germline, CDR1 is SGHRS and CDR2 is YFSETQ. Trimming cost V 2 bases and J 3 bases; bases outside gene matches: 2. The CDR3 loop is CASSLGQGKETQYF. For the CDR3, the DNA is TGCGCCAGCAGCTTAGGACAGGGGAAAGAGACCCAGTACTTC.

The chain employs TRBV29-1 and TRBJ2-1; D is unresolved. The germline gives CDR1 SQVTM, CDR2 ANQGSEA. V gave up 1 base and J gave up 1 base, with 14 bases separating them. The CDR3 totals 16 residues. CDR3 loop: CSVEGRGLPSYNEQFF. CDR3 DNA sequence: TGCAGCGTTGAAGGCCGCGGTCTCCCTTCCTACAATGAGCAGTTCTTC.

There are many counts of this clonotype. The V and J genes are TRBV5-1 and TRBJ2-5; the match to TRBD1 covers 8 bases. With 4 bases clipped from V and 4 bases from J, the junction kept 6 bases outside the gene matches. CDR3 length: 14 amino acids. CDR1 is SGHRS and CDR2 is YFSETQ in the germline V gene. DNA for the CDR3: TGCGCCAGCAGCACTGGGACAGGCGGAGAGACCCAGTACTTC. This sequence encodes CASSTGTGGETQYF.

The J gene is TRBJ2-5, the V gene TRBV6-1, with a possible D match to TRBD1 (5 bases). The CDR3 extends over 14 amino acids. V lost 6 bases and J 4 bases, leaving 15 bases between the germline ends. The germline V gene encodes CDR1 MNHNS and CDR2 SASEGT. The CDR3 here is CASSLGDWGETQYF. Written as DNA, the CDR3 is TGTGCCAGCAGCCTAGGGGATTGGGGAGAGACCCAGTACTTC.

This clonotype was seen many times. The chain couples TRBV4-3 to TRBJ2-1; the D call may be TRBD1 or TRBD2 (6 bases each). Deletions cut 0 bases from V and 7 bases from J, with 19 bases between. Germline loops: CDR1 LGHNA, CDR2 YSLEER. The CDR3 is made up of 17 amino acids. As DNA, the CDR3 is TGCGCCAGCAGCCAAGATCCGGGGGCAAGAAGTAGTAATGAGCAGTTCTTC. Its translation: CASSQDPGARSSNEQFF.

This clonotype appeared many times. This sequence joins TRBV10-3 and TRBJ2-1; tentatively, D is TRBD1 (5 bases). Germline values: CDR1 ENHRY, CDR2 SYGVKD. This CDR3 region has 12 residues. Trimming removed 6 bases at V and 8 bases at J, with 11 bases between. The CDR3 protein is CAISDSGDEQFF. DNA for the CDR3: TGTGCCATCAGCGACAGTGGTGATGAGCAGTTCTTC.

V usage is TRBV6-2 or TRBV6-3 and J usage is TRBJ2-4; possible D gene TRBD1, 6 bases. The CDR3 extends over 17 amino acids. The germline V gene encodes CDR1 MNHEY and CDR2 SVGEGT. The germline V and J ends were trimmed by 4 bases and 3 bases, with 19 bases remaining between them. The chain's CDR3 is CASSSRERGLLKNIQYF. The CDR3 DNA reads as TGTGCCAGCAGTTCGAGGGAGAGGGGGTTGCTCAAAAACATTCAGTACTTC.

V and J are TRBV2 and TRBJ2-1; perhaps D is TRBD1 or TRBD2 (5 bases each). This CDR3 region has 14 residues. Between the trimmed V and J ends, which lost 6 bases and 6 bases, there was a span of 15 bases. Germline CDR1 SNHLY, CDR2 FYNNEI. This CDR3 reads CASSDTGTTNEQFF. CDR3 DNA sequence: TGTGCCAGCAGCGATACCGGGACCACCAATGAGCAGTTCTTC. Drawing the rest from reference TRBV2 and TRBJ2-1, the complete variable domain is EPEVTQTPSHQVTQMGQEVILRCVPISNHLYFYWYRQILGQKVEFLVSFYNNEISEKSEIFDDQFSVERPDGSNFTLKIRSTKLEDSAMYFCASSDTGTTNEQFFGPGTRLTVL.

The chain links TRBV29-1 to TRBJ1-5; 10 bases line up with TRBD1. The germline V gene encodes CDR1 SQVTM and CDR2 ANQGSEA. The CDR3 has 13 residues. The J segment lost 6 bases and the V segment lost 4 bases, leaving 3 bases of the junction unmatched. CDR3 in amino acids: CSVGQGAGQPQHF. CDR3 DNA: TGCAGCGTTGGACAGGGGGCAGGTCAGCCCCAGCATTTT.

The V call is TRBV7-2, the J call TRBJ1-1; the D is unclear. CDR1 SGHTA and CDR2 FQGNSA come from the germline V gene. Trimming removed 1 base at V and 0 bases at J, with 9 bases between. The CDR3 runs 15 residues. DNA of the CDR3: TGTGCCAGCAGCTTAGGTTGGAGACTGAACACTGAAGCTTTCTTT. It encodes CASSLGWRLNTEAFF.

This clonotype was observed a few times. The genes are TRBV20-1 and TRBJ2-3; no definite D call. Germline V CDR1 and CDR2: DFQATT, SNEGSKA (reference sequence). Between the trimmed V and J ends, which lost 5 bases and 3 bases, there was a span of 15 bases. The CDR3 length is 14 residues. DNA of the CDR3: TGCAGTGCTTACGACACCACCGGGACAGATACGCAGTATTTT. Its protein product is CSAYDTTGTDTQYF.

For this clonotype: This may come from a read error, since a much larger clone is one base off. The chain employs TRBV29-1 and TRBJ1-1; D may be TRBD1 (5 bases). CDR1 SQVTM and CDR2 ANQGSEA come from the germline V gene. The CDR3 spans 13 residues. CDR3 nucleotides: TGCAGCGCCTCGACAGCTCTGAACAATGAAGCTTTCTTT. This encodes CSASTALNNEAFF.

The chain uses TRBV7-9 and TRBJ2-5, with TRBD1 matching over 10 bases. V shed 5 bases, J shed 5 bases, and the junction held 14 bases outside the gene matches. The CDR3 extends over 17 amino acids. Looked up from germline, CDR1 is SEHNR and CDR2 is FQNEAQ (reference sequence). For the CDR3, the DNA is TGTGCCAGCAGCCCCGGGACAGGGGAATTTGATAAGGAGACCCAGTACTTC. Translating gives CASSPGTGEFDKETQYF.

The chain combines TRBV19 with TRBJ1-5, with D perhaps TRBD1 (5 bases). Trimming shortened V by 1 base and J by 11 bases, and 12 bases separated the two germline ends. Germline CDR1 LNHDA, CDR2 SQIVND (reference sequence). The CDR3 extends over 13 amino acids. The DNA of the CDR3 is TGTGCCAGTAGTATAGTTGCCCGGGACGCCCAGCATTTT. Amino acids: CASSIVARDAQHF.